The source of this T cell receptor beta chain is a study of cytomegalovirus exposure and HLA in healthy donors. To note about this clone: Its antigen is as yet unknown.

PCR involved 60 Vbeta and 13 Jbeta primers. Sequenced by immunoSEQ multiplex PCR; TCRdb stores in-frame clones only, minus some. The sample consists of roughly 77,000 clones, less than 80% of them appearing once. Study-wide findings and caveats: Using the classifier, cytomegalovirus status was reportedly diagnosed with high specificity and sensitivity. Because they were indistinguishable, some V segments, including TRBV6-2 and TRBV6-3, were excluded.

Trimming removed 4 bases from V and 2 bases from J, with 13 bases in between. Germline V gene data show CDR1 as SGHRS and CDR2 as YFSETQ. The CDR3 is 16 residues long. The sequenced sample was PBMCs. The sequence was obtained from a woman in her forties or fifties in good health and CMV-seropositive. The chain is built from TRBV5-1 and TRBJ1-6; no reliable D call. The CDR3, as DNA: TGCGCCAGCAGCCCTGACTCCGGGGCCTATAATTCACCCCTCCACTTT. The encoded protein is CASSPDSGAYNSPLHF.